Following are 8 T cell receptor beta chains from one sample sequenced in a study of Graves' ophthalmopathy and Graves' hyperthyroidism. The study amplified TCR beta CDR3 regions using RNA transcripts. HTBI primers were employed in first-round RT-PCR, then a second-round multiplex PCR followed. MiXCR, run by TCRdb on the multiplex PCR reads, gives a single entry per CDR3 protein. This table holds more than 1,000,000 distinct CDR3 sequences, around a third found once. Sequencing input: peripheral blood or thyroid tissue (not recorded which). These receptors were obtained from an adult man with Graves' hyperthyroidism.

In DNA form, the CDR3 reads TGTGCCAGCAGTGTGGAGGCTAATAATTCACCCCTCCACTTT. It is translated as CASSVEANNSPLHF. The chain couples TRBV2 to TRBJ1-6, with unresolved D. V was clipped by 4 bases and J by 5 bases, with 9 bases between them. Looked up from germline, CDR1 is SNHLY and CDR2 is FYNNEI. This CDR3 spans 14 amino acids.

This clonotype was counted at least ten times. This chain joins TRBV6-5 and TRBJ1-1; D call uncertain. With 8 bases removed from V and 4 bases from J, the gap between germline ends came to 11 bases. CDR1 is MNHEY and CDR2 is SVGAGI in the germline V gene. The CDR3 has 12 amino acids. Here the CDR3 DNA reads TGTGCCAGCTGCGCCTGGGGCACTGAAGCTTTCTTT. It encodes CASCAWGTEAFF.

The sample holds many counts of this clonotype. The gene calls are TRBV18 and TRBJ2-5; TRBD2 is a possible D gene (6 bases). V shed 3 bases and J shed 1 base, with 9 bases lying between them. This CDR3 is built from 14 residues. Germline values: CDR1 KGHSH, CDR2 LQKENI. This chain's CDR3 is CASSPSSGQETQYF. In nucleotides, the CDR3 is TGTGCCAGCTCACCGAGTAGCGGCCAAGAGACCCAGTACTTC.

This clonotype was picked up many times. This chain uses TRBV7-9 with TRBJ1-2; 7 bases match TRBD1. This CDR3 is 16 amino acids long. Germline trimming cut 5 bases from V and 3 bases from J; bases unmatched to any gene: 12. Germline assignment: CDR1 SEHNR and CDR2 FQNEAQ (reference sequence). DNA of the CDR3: TGTGCCAGCAGCGACCCAGAGACAGGGCCATACTATGGCTACACCTTC. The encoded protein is CASSDPETGPYYGYTF.

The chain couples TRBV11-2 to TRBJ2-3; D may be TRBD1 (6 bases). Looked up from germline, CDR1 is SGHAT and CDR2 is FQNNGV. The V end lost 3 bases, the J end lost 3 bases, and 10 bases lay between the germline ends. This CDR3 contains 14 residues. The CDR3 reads CASSFRGWTDTQYF. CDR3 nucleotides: TGTGCCAGCAGCTTCAGGGGATGGACAGATACGCAGTATTTT. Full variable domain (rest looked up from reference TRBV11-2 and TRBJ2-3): EAGVAQSPRYKIIEKRQSVAFWCNPISGHATLYWYQQILGQGPKLLIQFQNNGVVDDSQLPKDRFSAERLKGVDSTLKIQPAKLEDSAVYLCASSFRGWTDTQYFGPGTRLTVL.

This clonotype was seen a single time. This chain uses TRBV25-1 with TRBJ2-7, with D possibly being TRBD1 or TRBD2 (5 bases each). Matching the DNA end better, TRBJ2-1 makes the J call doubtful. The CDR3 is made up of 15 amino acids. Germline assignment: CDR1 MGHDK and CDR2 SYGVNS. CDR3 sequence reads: CASSAWDDSYNEQFF. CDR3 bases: TGTGCCAGCAGTGCGTGGGACGACTCCTACAATGAGCAGTTCTTC.

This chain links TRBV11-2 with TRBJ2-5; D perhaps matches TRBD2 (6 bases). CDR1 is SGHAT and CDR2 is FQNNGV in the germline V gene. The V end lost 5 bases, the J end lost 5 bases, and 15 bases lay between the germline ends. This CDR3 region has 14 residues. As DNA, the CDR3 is TGTGCCAGCAGCCAAACAGGACGGGAGGAGACCCAGTACTTC. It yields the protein CASSQTGREETQYF.

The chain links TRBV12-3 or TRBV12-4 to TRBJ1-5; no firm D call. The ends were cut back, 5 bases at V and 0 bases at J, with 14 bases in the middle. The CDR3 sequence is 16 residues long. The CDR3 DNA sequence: TGTGCCAGCAGTGGTTTAGGGTACCTTAGCAATCAGCCCCAGCATTTT. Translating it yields CASSGLGYLSNQPQHF.